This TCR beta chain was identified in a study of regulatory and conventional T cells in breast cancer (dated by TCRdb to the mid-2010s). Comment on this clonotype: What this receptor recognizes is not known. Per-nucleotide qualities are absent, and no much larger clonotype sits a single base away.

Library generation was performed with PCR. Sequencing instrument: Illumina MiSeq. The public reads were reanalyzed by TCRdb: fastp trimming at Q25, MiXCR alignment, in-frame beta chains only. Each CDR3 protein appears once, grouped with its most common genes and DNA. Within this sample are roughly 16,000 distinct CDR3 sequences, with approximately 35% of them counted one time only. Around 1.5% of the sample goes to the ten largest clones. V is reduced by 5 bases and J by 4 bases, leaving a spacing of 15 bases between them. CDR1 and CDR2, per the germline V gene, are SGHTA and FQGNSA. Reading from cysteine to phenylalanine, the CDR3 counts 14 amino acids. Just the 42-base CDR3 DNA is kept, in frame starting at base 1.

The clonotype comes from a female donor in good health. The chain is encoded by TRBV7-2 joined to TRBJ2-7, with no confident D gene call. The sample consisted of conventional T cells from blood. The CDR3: CASSTPAWEYEQYF. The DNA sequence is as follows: TGTGCCAGCAGCACCCCCGCTTGGGAATACGAGCAGTACTTC.